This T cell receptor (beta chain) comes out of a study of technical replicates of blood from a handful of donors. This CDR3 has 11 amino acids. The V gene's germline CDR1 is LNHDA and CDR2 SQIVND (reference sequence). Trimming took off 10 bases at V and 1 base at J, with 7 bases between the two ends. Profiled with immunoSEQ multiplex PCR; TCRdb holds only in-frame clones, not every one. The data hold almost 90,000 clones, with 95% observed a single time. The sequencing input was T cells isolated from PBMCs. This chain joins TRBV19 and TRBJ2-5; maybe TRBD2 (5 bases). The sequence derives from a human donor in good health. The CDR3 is CATGVQETQYF. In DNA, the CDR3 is TGTGCCACCGGGGTCCAAGAGACCCAGTACTTC.